The next 8 T cell receptor beta chains were all read from a single sample in a study of T cell responses to AZD1222 COVID-19 vaccine. Profiled with immunoSEQ multiplex PCR; TCRdb holds only in-frame clones, not every one. The table records roughly 180,000 clones, 90% to 95% of them present only once. Sequencing was performed on peripheral blood, taken on day 0 of AZD1222 vaccination. All receptors come from an adult in good health.

This chain connects TRBV4-2 to TRBJ2-3, with 11 bases lining up with TRBD2. V lost 2 bases and J lost 2; bases outside the gene matches: 6. Germline values: CDR1 LGHNA, CDR2 YNFKEQ. The CDR3 spans 17 residues. In nucleotides, the CDR3 is TGTGCCAGCAGCCAACTGACTAGCGGGACAGTCACAGATACGCAGTATTTT. Amino acids: CASSQLTSGTVTDTQYF.

The rearrangement links TRBV30 to TRBJ2-2; 8 nucleotides align to TRBD1. This CDR3 has 13 amino acids. J lost 2 bases, V lost 5 bases, and 1 base had no gene match. Germline V gives CDR1 GTSNPN, CDR2 SVGIG (reference sequence). The chain's CDR3 is CAWDRGNTGELFF. CDR3 in DNA: TGTGCCTGGGACAGGGGTAACACCGGGGAGCTGTTTTTT.

The chain employs TRBV6-6 and TRBJ2-3; D may be TRBD2 (5 bases). CDR3 length equals 13 residues. The V and J ends lost 2 bases and 6 bases respectively, with 9 bases between them. Germline assignment: CDR1 MNHNY and CDR2 SVGAGI (reference sequence). Here the CDR3 DNA reads TGTGCCAGCAGTTACACCCAGCGGGATACGCAGTATTTT. Encoded protein: CASSYTQRDTQYF.

The chain employs TRBV5-8 and TRBJ2-1; 13 bases are shared with TRBD2. The CDR3 is 15 residues long. The germline V gene has CDR1 SGHTS and CDR2 YDEGEE. Losses at the gene ends were 3 bases for V and 5 bases for J; bases not matched to a gene: 2. CDR3 nucleotide sequence: TGTGCCAGCAGCTGGGGACTAGCGGGACACAATGAGCAGTTCTTC. As protein: CASSWGLAGHNEQFF.

The chain joins TRBV7-2 to TRBJ1-1, with TRBD1 identical over 11 bases. The V gene end was trimmed by 11 bases and the J gene end by 0 bases; junction bases not matched to a gene: 5. The germline V gene encodes CDR1 SGHTA and CDR2 FQGNSA. The CDR3 totals 14 residues. For the CDR3, the DNA is TGTGCCGCGCGGACAGGGGGCATGAACACTGAAGCTTTCTTT. This translates into CAARTGGMNTEAFF.

The V and J genes are TRBV27 and TRBJ1-1; D unresolved. Per germline, CDR1 MNHEY and CDR2 SMNVEV (reference sequence). The V gene lost 0 bases and the J gene lost 5 bases, with 13 bases spanning the gap. This CDR3 spans 15 amino acids. CDR3 DNA sequence: TGTGCCAGCAGTTTATCGAAGGGAGGAGGGACTGAAGCTTTCTTT. Translated, it gives CASSLSKGGGTEAFF.

The chain employs TRBV7-6 and TRBJ1-5; D call uncertain. The CDR3 contains 16 residues. Germline V CDR1 and CDR2: SGHVS, FNYEAQ. Trimming stripped 3 bases from V and 7 bases from J, with 19 bases between. CDR3 in DNA: TGTGCCAGCAGCTTTCTCCAAGGTCAGCTTGGGCAGCCCCAGCATTTT. It encodes CASSFLQGQLGQPQHF.

The J gene is TRBJ1-2, the V gene TRBV7-9; D gene uncertain. From germline, CDR1 is SEHNR and CDR2 FQNEAQ (reference sequence). The CDR3 spans 13 residues. V was clipped by 0 bases and J by 7 bases, with 9 bases between them. CDR3 protein: CASSLASERGYTF. For the CDR3, the DNA is TGTGCCAGCAGCTTAGCCAGTGAGCGTGGCTACACCTTC.